This T cell receptor (beta chain) was captured in a study of CD8+ T cells in alopecia areata. Study context: At a dose of 5 to 10 mg twice daily, oral tofacitinib was given to treated patients. For 6 to 18 months, tofacitinib was taken, and 6 months off drug followed.

The study, taken as a whole, reports: Alopecia totalis/universalis scalp especially showed more expanded CD8+ clones than normal scalp.

RNA was extracted and reverse transcribed into cDNA as the sequencing template. Only in-frame clones appear in the TCRdb table, and some are missing; sequencing was by immunoSEQ multiplex PCR. The sample lists approximately 100,000 clones; 40% to 45% were seen once. Sorting of CD4+ and CD8+ T cells was performed on PBMCs. The CDR3 is 13 residues long. The trim removed 0 bases at V and 8 bases at J, leaving 2 bases unmatched. Germline V lookup: CDR1 SGHNT, CDR2 YYREEE (reference sequence). Concerning this clone itself: Its antigen is unknown.

This clonotype was sampled from a human donor with alopecia areata. The chain recombines TRBV5-4 with TRBJ2-1; 7 bases fit TRBD1. The sample was CD4+ T cells sorted from blood. CDR3 nucleotides: TGTGCCAGCAGCTTGGACAGGGGCCATGAGCAGTTCTTC. It codes for CASSLDRGHEQFF. Full variable domain (rest looked up from reference TRBV5-4 and TRBJ2-1): ETGVTQSPTHLIKTRGQQVTLRCSSQSGHNTVSWYQQALGQGPQFIFQYYREEENGRGNFPPRFSGLQFPNYSSELNVNALELDDSALYLCASSLDRGHEQFFGPGTRLTVL.